This TCR beta chain was identified in a study of T cells after yellow fever vaccination. V lost 10 bases and J lost 2, with 11 bases in between. Germline V gene lookup returns CDR1 ENHRY and CDR2 SYGVKD. The CDR3 is made up of 12 amino acids. TCR cDNA was made by 5'RACE template switching, adding a universal primer site and UMIs. TCRdb used MiXCR to reprocess the 5' RACE reads, holding one entry per CDR3 protein. The sample has a few hundred thousand distinct CDR3 sequences, around 7.3% seen once. In its sample, this clonotype was seen a few times. The sample consisted of PBMCs, taken roughly 47 days after the first yellow fever vaccination. V gene TRBV10-3 combines with J gene TRBJ1-1; D gene unclear. The TCR was taken from a man younger than 35 who received the YFV17D yellow fever vaccine. The CDR3 sequence: CATEGLNTEAFF. CDR3 DNA sequence: TGTGCCACCGAGGGTCTCAACACTGAAGCTTTCTTT.